This is a list of T cell receptor beta chains from one sample in a study of regulatory T cells in long-lasting Graves disease. Each CDR3 protein is one row after TCRdb ran MiXCR on the multiplex PCR reads. Here the sample spans approximately 380,000 distinct CDR3 sequences, around 20% being singletons. Sequences were derived from peripheral blood mononuclear cells (PBMCs), sampled when the disease was refractory, from a patient treated with antithyroid drugs. The receptors derive from a female donor with Graves disease. The CDR3 runs from the conserved cysteine through the conserved F or W. Fields, in order: V gene, D gene, clone size, J gene, CDR3 protein, CDR3 DNA. The D gene is left open where the match is weak. Clone size, where shown, is once, few, many, or a class for clones that have expanded.

>TRBV6-1|TRBD2|.|TRBJ2-2
CAISGRDPAVTRSGELFF
TGTGCCATCAGTGGGAGGGATCCTGCCGTAACCCGGAGCGGGGAGCTGTTTTTT
>TRBV7-2|TRBD1|many|TRBJ2-5
CASSPWDRGETQYF
TGTGCCAGCAGCCCATGGGACAGGGGGGAGACCCAGTACTTC
>TRBV12-3/TRBV12-4|TRBD1|few|TRBJ2-5
CASSLRVQGIQETQYF
TGTGCCAGCAGTTTACGGGTACAGGGGATCCAAGAGACCCAGTACTTC
>TRBV19|.|.|TRBJ1-5
CASSTQVNSNQPQHF
TGTGCCAGTAGTACACAGGTAAATAGCAATCAGCCCCAGCATTTT
>TRBV28|.|many|TRBJ2-6
CASSLQVVRGTGANVLTF
TGTGCCAGCAGTCTGCAGGTAGTAAGGGGTACTGGGGCCAACGTCCTGACTTTC
>TRBV10-3|.|.|TRBJ1-1
CAINQGGRDTEAFF
TGTGCCATCAATCAAGGGGGAAGAGACACTGAAGCTTTCTTT
>TRBV28|.|.|TRBJ2-3
CASSLWSSGVSTDTQYF
TGTGCCAGCAGTTTATGGTCTAGTGGAGTTAGCACAGATACGCAGTATTTT
>TRBV12-3/TRBV12-4|.|.|TRBJ2-3
CASSLTGSSTDTQYF
TGTGCCAGCAGTTTAACAGGGTCTAGCACAGATACGCAGTATTTT
>TRBV20-1|.|many|TRBJ1-1
CSARDSDTEAFF
TGCAGTGCTAGAGATTCGGACACTGAAGCTTTCTTT
>TRBV19|.|few|TRBJ2-7
CASSGFRGEGAEQYF
TGTGCCAGTAGTGGCTTTCGAGGTGAGGGAGCCGAGCAGTACTTC
>TRBV24-1|TRBD2|.|TRBJ2-3
CATSDLRPAGGRITQYF
TGTGCCACCAGTGACCTAAGACCAGCGGGAGGGCGTATTACGCAGTATTTT
>TRBV20-1|.|many|TRBJ2-7
CSARSLTDRQNEQYF
TGCAGTGCTAGATCGCTCACTGACAGGCAGAACGAGCAGTACTTC
>TRBV7-2|.|many|TRBJ2-5
CASSLGGRNQETQYF
TGTGCCAGCAGCTTAGGTGGGCGGAACCAAGAGACCCAGTACTTC
>TRBV15|.|few|TRBJ2-7
CATSRDFVSGDEQYF
TGTGCCACCAGCAGAGATTTCGTGTCGGGCGACGAGCAGTACTTC
>TRBV5-1|.|few|TRBJ1-1
CASSLEGGEGSGEAFF
TGCGCCAGCAGCTTGGAGGGAGGGGAGGGTTCAGGTGAAGCTTTCTTT
>TRBV28|TRBD1|few|TRBJ1-3
CASRNRGLGNTIYF
TGTGCCAGCAGGAACAGGGGGCTAGGAAACACCATATATTTT
>TRBV11-2|.|many|TRBJ1-5
CASSRGRGSQPQHF
TGTGCCAGCAGCCGAGGGAGGGGCAGTCAGCCCCAGCATTTT
>TRBV7-8|.|many|TRBJ1-1
CASSENGVVNTEAFF
TGTGCCAGCAGCGAAAATGGGGTAGTAAACACTGAAGCTTTCTTT